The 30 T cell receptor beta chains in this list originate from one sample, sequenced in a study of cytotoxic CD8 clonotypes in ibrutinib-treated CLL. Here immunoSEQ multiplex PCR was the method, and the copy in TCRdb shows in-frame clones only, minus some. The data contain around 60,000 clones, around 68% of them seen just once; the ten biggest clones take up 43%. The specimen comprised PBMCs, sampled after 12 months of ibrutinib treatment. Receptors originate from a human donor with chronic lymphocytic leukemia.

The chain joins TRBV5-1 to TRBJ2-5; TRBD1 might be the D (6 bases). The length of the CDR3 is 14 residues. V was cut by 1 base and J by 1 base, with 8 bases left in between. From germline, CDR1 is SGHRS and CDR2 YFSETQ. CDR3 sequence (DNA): TGCGCCAGCAGCTTGACAGGGCCCCAAGAGACCCAGTACTTC. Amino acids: CASSLTGPQETQYF.

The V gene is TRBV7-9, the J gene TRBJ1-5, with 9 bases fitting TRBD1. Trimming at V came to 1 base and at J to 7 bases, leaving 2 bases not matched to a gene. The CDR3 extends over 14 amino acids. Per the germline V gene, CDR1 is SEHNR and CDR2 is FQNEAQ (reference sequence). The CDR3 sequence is CASSLGDRVQPQHF. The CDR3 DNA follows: TGTGCCAGCAGCTTAGGGGACAGGGTCCAGCCCCAGCATTTT.

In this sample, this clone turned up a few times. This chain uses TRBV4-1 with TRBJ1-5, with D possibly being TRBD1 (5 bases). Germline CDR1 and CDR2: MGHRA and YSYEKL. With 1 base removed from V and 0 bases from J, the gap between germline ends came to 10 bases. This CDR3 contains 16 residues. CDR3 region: CASSQVWGDSNQPQHF. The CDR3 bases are TGCGCCAGCAGCCAAGTTTGGGGGGATAGCAATCAGCCCCAGCATTTT.

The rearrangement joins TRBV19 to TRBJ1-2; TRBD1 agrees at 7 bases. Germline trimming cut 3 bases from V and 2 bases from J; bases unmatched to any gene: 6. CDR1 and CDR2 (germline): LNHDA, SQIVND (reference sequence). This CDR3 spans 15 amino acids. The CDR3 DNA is TGTGCCAGTAGTATTCTGGGGACAGCGAACTATGGCTACACCTTC. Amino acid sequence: CASSILGTANYGYTF. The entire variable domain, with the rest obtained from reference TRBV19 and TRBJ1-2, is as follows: DGGITQSPKYLFRKEGQNVTLSCEQNLNHDAMYWYRQDPGQGLRLIYYSQIVNDFQKGDIAEGYSVSREKKESFPLTVTSAQKNPTAFYLCASSILGTANYGYTFGSGTRLTVV.

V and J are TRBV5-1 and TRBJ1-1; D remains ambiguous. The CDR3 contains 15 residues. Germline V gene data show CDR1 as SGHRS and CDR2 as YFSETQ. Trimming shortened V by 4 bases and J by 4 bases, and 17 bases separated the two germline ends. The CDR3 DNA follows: TGCGCCAGCAGCGGCAGCATGTGGGGTGGCACTGAAGCTTTCTTT. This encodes CASSGSMWGGTEAFF.

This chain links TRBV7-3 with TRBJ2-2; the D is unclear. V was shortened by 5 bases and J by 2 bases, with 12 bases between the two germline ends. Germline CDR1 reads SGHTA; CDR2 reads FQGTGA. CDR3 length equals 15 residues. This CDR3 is CASSVRASNTGELFF. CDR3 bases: TGTGCCAGCAGCGTAAGAGCCTCCAACACCGGGGAGCTGTTTTTT.

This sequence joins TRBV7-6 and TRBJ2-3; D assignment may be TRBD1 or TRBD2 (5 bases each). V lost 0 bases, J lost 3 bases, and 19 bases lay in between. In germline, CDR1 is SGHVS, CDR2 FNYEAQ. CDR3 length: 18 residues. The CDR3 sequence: CASSLAVGTLVWTDTQYF. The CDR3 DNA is TGTGCCAGCAGCTTAGCCGTAGGGACGCTTGTTTGGACAGATACGCAGTATTTT.

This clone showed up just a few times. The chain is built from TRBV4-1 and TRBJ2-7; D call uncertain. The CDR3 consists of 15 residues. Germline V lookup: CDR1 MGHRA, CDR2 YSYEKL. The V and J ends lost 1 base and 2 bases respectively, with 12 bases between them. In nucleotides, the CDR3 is TGCGCCAGCAGCCAAGGTCGGCTGCTAACCTACGAGCAGTACTTC. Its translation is CASSQGRLLTYEQYF.

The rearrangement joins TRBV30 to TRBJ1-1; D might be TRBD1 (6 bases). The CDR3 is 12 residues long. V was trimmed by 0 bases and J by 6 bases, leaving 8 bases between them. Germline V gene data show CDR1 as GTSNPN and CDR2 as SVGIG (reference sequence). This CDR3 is CAWSVQGAEAFF. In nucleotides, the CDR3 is TGTGCCTGGAGTGTACAGGGTGCTGAAGCTTTCTTT.

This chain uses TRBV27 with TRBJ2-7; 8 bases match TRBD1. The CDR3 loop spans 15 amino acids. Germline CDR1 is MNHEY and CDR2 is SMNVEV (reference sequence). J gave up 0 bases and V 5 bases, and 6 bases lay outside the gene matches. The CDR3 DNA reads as TGTGCCAGCAGTCCCAGGACAGGGAGCTCCTACGAGCAGTACTTC. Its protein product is CASSPRTGSSYEQYF.

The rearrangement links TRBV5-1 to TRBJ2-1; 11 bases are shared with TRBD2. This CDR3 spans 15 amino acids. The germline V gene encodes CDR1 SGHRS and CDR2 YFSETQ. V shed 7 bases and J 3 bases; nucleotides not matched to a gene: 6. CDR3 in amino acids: CASGGGTSGYNEQFF. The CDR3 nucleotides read TGCGCCAGCGGGGGAGGGACTAGCGGCTACAATGAGCAGTTCTTC.

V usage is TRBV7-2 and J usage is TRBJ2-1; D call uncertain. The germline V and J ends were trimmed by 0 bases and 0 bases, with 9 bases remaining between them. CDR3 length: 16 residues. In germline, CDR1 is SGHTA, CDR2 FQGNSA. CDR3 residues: CASSLALQPSYNEQFF. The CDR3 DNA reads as TGTGCCAGCAGCTTAGCGCTACAGCCCTCCTACAATGAGCAGTTCTTC.

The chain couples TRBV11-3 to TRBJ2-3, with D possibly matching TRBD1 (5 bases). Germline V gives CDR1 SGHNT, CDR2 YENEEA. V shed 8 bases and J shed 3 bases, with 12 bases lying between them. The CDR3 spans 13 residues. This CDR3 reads CASQRGRTDTQYF. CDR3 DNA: TGTGCCAGCCAAAGGGGTAGGACAGATACGCAGTATTTT.

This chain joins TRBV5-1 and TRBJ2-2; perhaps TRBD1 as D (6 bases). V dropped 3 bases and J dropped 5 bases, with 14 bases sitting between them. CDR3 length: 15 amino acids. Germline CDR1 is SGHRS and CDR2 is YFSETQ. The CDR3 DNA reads TGCGCCAGCAGCTCGAACAGGGTTGGGACCGGGGAGCTGTTTTTT. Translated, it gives CASSSNRVGTGELFF.

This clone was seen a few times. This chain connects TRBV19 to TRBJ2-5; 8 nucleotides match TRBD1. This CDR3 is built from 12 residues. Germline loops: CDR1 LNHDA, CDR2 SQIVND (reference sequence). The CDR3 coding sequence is TGTGGCTACCAGGGGGCTCGGGAGACCCAGTACTTC. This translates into CGYQGARETQYF. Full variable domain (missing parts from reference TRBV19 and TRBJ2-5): DGGITQSPKYLFRKEGQNVTLSCEQNLNHDAMYWYRQDPGQGLRLIYYSQIVNDFQKGDIAEGYSVSREKKESFPLTVTSAQKNPTAFYLCGYQGARETQYFGPGTRLLVL.

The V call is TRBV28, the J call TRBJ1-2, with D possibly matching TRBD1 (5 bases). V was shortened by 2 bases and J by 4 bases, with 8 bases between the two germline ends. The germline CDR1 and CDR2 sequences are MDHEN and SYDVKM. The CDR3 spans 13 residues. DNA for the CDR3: TGTGCCAGCAGTTTAGGGGGGAGCTATGGCTACACCTTC. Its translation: CASSLGGSYGYTF.

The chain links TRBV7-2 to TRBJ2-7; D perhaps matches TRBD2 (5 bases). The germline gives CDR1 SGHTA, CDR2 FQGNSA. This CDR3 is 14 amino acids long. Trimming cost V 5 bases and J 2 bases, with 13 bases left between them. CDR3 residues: CASSHGLRAYEQYF. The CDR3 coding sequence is TGTGCCAGCAGCCATGGACTGAGAGCCTACGAGCAGTACTTC.

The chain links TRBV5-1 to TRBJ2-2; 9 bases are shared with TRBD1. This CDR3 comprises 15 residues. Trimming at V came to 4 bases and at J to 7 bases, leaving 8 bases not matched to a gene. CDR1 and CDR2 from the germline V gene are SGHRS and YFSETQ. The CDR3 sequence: CASSGQGLGNGELFF. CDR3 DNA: TGCGCCAGCAGCGGACAGGGGCTCGGTAACGGGGAGCTGTTTTTT.

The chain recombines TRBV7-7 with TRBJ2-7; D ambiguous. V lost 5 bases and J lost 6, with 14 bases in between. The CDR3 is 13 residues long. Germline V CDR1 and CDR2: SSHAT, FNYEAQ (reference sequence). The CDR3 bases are TGTGCCAGCAGCGACAATCCTTCGGGCGAGCAGTACTTC. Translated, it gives CASSDNPSGEQYF.

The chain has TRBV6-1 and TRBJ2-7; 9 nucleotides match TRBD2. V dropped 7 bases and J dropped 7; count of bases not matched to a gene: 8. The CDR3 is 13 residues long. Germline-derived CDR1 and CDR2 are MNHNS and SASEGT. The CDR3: CASKTSGSLEQYF. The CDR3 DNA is TGTGCCAGCAAGACTAGCGGTAGTTTAGAGCAGTACTTC.

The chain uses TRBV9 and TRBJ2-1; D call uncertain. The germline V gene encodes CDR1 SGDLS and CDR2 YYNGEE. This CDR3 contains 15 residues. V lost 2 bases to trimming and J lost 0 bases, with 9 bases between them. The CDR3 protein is CASSVDQSSYNEQFF. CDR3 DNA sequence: TGTGCCAGCAGCGTCGACCAGAGCTCCTACAATGAGCAGTTCTTC.

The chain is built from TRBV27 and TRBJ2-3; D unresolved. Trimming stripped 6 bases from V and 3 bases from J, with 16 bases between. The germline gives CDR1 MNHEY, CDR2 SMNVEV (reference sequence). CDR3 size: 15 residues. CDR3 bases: TGTGCCAGCAGCCTAAGGCCCGGGTTTACAGATACGCAGTATTTT. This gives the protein CASSLRPGFTDTQYF.

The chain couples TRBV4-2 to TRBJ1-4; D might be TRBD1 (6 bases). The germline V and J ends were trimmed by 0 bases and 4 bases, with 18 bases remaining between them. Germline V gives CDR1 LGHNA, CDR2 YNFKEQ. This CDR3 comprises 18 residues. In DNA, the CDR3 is TGTGCCAGCAGCCAAGAAGGAGGGGGTGACGAGGGTAATGAAAAACTGTTTTTT. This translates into CASSQEGGGDEGNEKLFF.

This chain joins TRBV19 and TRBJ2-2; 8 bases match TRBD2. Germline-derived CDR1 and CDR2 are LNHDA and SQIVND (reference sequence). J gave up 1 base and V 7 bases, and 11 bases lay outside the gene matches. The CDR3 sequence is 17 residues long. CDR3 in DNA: TGTGCCAGTACACGATTAGATGCGGGAGGGAACACCGGGGAGCTGTTTTTT. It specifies CASTRLDAGGNTGELFF.

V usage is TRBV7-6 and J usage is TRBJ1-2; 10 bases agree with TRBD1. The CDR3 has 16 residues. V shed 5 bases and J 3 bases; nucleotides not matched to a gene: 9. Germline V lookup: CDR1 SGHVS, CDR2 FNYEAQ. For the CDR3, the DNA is TGTGCCAGCAGCCCCTCGACAGGGGGCAGGGACTATGGCTACACCTTC. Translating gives CASSPSTGGRDYGYTF.

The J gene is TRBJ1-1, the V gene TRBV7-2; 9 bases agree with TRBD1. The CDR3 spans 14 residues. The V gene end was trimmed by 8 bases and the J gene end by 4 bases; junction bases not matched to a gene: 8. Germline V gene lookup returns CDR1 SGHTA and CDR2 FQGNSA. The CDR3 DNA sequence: TGTGCCAGCGGCCCGGGACAGGGTTCCACTGAAGCTTTCTTT. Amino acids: CASGPGQGSTEAFF.

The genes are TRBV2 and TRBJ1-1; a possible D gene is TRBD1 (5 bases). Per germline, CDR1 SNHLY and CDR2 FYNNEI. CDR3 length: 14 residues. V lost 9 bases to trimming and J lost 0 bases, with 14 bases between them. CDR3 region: CASSLGRLNTEAFF. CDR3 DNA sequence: TGTGCCAGTTCCTTGGGGCGATTGAACACTGAAGCTTTCTTT.

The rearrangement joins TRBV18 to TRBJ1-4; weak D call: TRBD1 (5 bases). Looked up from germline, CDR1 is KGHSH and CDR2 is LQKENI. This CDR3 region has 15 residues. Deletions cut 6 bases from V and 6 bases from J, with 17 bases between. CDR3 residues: CASSPRSGRDEKLFF. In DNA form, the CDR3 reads TGTGCCAGCTCCCCTCGGTCAGGGCGAGATGAAAAACTGTTTTTT.

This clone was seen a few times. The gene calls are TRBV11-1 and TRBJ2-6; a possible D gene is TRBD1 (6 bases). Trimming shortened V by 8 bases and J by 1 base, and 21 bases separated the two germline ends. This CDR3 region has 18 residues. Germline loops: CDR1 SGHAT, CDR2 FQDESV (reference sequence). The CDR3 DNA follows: TGTGCCAGCGATGACTTATGGGGGCGCGGATCTGGGGCCAACGTCCTGACTTTC. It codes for CASDDLWGRGSGANVLTF.

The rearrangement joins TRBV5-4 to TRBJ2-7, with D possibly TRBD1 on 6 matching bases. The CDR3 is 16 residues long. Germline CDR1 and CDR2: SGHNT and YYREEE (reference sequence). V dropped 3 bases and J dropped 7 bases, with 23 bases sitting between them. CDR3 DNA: TGTGCCAGCAGCTCAATCCGGGACACTGGGTTGGGGGAGCAGTACTTC. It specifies CASSSIRDTGLGEQYF.